This T cell receptor (beta chain) was documented in a study of PD-1 blockade in classical Hodgkin lymphoma. The study's findings and limits: The diversity seen at baseline in complete responders resembled that of newly diagnosed patients.

As concerns this clone: Antigen: not known.

The CDR3 length is 15 residues. Trimming shortened V by 1 base and J by 4 bases, and 11 bases separated the two germline ends. CDR1 is SGDLS, CDR2 YYNGEE, per germline. Patients all relapsed after autologous stem cell transplantation, and there was variation in brentuximab vedotin exposure. Method: immunoSEQ multiplex PCR; TCRdb's copy keeps in-frame clones and lacks some. The sample has fewer than 45,000 clones; 60% to 85% are singletons. Sequenced material: peripheral blood mononuclear cells (PBMCs), taken at baseline. The clonotype comes from a human donor with classical Hodgkin lymphoma. The chain joins TRBV9 to TRBJ2-2; a possible D gene is TRBD2 (6 bases). DNA for the CDR3: TGTGCCAGCAGCGTATCGGGAGTGGTCACCGGGGAGCTGTTTTTT. Translating gives CASSVSGVVTGELFF.